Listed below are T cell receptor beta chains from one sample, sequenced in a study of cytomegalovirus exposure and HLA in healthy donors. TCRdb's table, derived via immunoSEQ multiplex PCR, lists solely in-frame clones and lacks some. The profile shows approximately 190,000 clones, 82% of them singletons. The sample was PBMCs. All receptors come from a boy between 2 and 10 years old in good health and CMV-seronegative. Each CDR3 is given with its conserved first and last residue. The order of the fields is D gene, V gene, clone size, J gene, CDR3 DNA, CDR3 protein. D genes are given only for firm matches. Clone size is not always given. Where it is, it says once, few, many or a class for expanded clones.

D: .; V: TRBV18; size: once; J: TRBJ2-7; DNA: TGTGCCAGCTCACCACCGGGCCACGAGCAGTACTTC; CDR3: CASSPPGHEQYF
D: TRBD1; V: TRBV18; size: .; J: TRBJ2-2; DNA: TGTGCCAGCTCAAACCGGGACAGGGCGACCGGGGAGCTGTTTTTT; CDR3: CASSNRDRATGELFF
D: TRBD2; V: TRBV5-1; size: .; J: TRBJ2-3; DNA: TGCGCCAGCAGCTTGAGACTAGCCCTAACCACAGATACGCAGTATTTT; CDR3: CASSLRLALTTDTQYF
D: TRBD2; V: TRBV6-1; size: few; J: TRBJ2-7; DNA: TGTGCCAGCAGCCGAATAGCGGGGGGGCATCACGAGCAGTACTTC; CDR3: CASSRIAGGHHEQYF
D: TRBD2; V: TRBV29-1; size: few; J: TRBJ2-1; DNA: TGCAGCGTTGAAGGAGCGGGGGACCCTTACAATGAGCAGTTCTTC; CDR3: CSVEGAGDPYNEQFF
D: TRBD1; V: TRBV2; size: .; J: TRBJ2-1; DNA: TGTGCAATGGGACAGGGTTACAATGAGCAGTTCTTC; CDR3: CAMGQGYNEQFF
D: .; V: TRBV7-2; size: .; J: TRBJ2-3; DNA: TGTGCCAGCAGCTCCCGTAGGTCCGCGGGGGCCTCCCAGTATTTT; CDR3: CASSSRRSAGASQYF
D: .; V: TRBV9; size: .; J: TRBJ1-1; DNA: TGTGCCAACAGCGTAGATCAGGGTACTGAAGCTTTCTTT; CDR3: CANSVDQGTEAFF
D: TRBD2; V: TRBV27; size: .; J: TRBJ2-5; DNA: TGTGCCAGCAGTTTATTCGGAATCGGGCTAGCGGTGCAAGAGACCCAGTACTTC; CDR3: CASSLFGIGLAVQETQYF
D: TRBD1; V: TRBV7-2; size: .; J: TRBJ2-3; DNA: TGTGCCAGCAGCTTGGAGGGACAGGGATTAGATACGCAGTATTTT; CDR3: CASSLEGQGLDTQYF
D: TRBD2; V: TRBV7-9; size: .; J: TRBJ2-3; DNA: TGTGCCAGCAGCTTAGCGGGACTAGCGGGGGGCACAGATACGCAGTATTTT; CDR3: CASSLAGLAGGTDTQYF
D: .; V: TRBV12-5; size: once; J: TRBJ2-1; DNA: TGTGCTAGTGCCGGTAGCGGTTTTTACAATGAGCAGTTCTTC; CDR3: CASAGSGFYNEQFF
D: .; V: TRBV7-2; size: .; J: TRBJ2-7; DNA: TGTGCCAGCAGCTTAGGGACAGGGACTATTCTGCGGCAGTACTTC; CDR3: CASSLGTGTILRQYF
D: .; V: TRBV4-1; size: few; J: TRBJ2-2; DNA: TGCGCCAGCAGCCAAGACCCCACAGGGCCGAACACCGGGGAGCTGTTTTTT; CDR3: CASSQDPTGPNTGELFF
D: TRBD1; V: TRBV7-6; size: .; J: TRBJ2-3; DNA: TGTGCCAGCAGCTTAAGACCGGGACAGGGTAGATTACACACAGATACGCAGTATTTT; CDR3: CASSLRPGQGRLHTDTQYF
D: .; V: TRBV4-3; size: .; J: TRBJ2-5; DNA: TGCGCCAGCAGCCAAGATAGGGAGGAGACCCAGTACTTC; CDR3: CASSQDREETQYF
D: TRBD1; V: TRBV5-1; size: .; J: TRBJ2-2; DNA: TGCGCCAGCAGACCCGAGGGGACAGGGGCGTCCGGGGAGCTGTTTTTT; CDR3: CASRPEGTGASGELFF
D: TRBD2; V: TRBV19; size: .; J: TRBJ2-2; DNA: TGTGCCAGTAGTATAATGACTAGCGGGAACACCGGGGAGCTGTTTTTT; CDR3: CASSIMTSGNTGELFF
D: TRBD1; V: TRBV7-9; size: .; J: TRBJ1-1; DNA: TGTGCCAGCAAGGAGGGACAGGGAAGCACTGAAGCTTTCTTT; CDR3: CASKEGQGSTEAFF
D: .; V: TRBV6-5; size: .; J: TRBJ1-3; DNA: TGTGCCAGCGGCTTGTTCTCTGGAAACACCATATATTTT; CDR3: CASGLFSGNTIYF
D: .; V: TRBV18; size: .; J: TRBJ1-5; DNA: TGTGCCAGCTCACTCGGGAGCAATCAGCCCCAGCATTTT; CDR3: CASSLGSNQPQHF
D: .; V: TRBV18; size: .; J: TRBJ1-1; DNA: TGTGCCAGCTCATCTGACGGATTCTTCGGGATCACTGAGGCTTTCTTT; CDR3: CASSSDGFFGITEAFF
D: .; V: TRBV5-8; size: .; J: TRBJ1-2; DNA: TGTGCCAGCAGCTATGGCCTGACTGGTTACTATGGCTACACCTTC; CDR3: CASSYGLTGYYGYTF
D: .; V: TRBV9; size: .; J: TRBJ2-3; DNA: TGTGCCAGCAGCCCCCAGGGGGGACGGGGAGATACGCAGTATTTT; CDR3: CASSPQGGRGDTQYF
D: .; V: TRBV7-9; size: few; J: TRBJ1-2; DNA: TGTGCCAGCAGCGTCGGACAGAACTATGGCTACACCTTC; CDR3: CASSVGQNYGYTF
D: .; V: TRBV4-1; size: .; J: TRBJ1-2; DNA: TGCGCCAGCAGCCAAGTCACAGAAGCCTACTATGGCTACACCTTC; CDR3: CASSQVTEAYYGYTF
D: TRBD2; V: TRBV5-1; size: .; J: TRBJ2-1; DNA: TGCGCCAGCAGCCCTCGAAGCGGGGCCTACAATGAGCAGTTCTTC; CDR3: CASSPRSGAYNEQFF
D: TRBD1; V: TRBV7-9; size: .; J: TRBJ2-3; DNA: TGTGCCAGCAGCCGTCAGATTACAGGGGGGAGTTCGGATAATACGCAGTATTTT; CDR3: CASSRQITGGSSDNTQYF
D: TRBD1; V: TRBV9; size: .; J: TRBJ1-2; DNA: TGTGCCAGCAGCTTAGAATCGACAGGGCATGGCTACACCTTC; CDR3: CASSLESTGHGYTF